One sample yielded the 14 T cell receptor beta chains listed below, sequenced in a study of blood T cell repertoires in COVID-19. The repertoire was sequenced with immunoSEQ multiplex PCR; TCRdb's copy has only in-frame clones and lacks some. The sample has about 160,000 clones, 85% seen once. The sequenced sample was peripheral blood. The receptor source for this set is a man aged 40-49 years with acute or convalescent COVID-19.

CDR3 bases: TGTGCCAGCAGCCCCGGGACAGGGGGCGGGGAAACTGAAGCTTTCTTT. Translation: CASSPGTGGGETEAFF. The V and J genes are TRBV5-6 and TRBJ1-1; the match to TRBD1 covers 12 bases. The CDR3 is 16 residues long. The V and J ends lost 4 bases and 5 bases, in that order; junction bases with no gene match: 9. Germline V lookup: CDR1 SGHDT, CDR2 YYEEEE.

This clone showed up just once. The chain is built from TRBV15 and TRBJ1-2; unclear D gene. The CDR3 totals 13 residues. Germline CDR1 LNHNV, CDR2 YYDKDF (reference sequence). Trimming stripped 0 bases from V and 8 bases from J, with 10 bases between. The CDR3 spells CATSRDLREGYTF. CDR3 in DNA: TGTGCCACCAGCAGAGATTTACGCGAGGGCTACACCTTC.

The gene calls are TRBV5-1 and TRBJ1-4; D not certain. The CDR3 runs to 12 residues. V was cut by 5 bases and J by 14 bases, with 16 bases left in between. From germline, CDR1 is SGHRS and CDR2 YFSETQ. The CDR3 nucleotides are TGCGCCAGCAGTCAGGAGGGTACGGACCTGTTTTTT. As protein: CASSQEGTDLFF. The entire variable domain, with the rest obtained from reference TRBV5-1 and TRBJ1-4, is as follows: KAGVTQTPRYLIKTRGQQVTLSCSPISGHRSVSWYQQTPGQGLQFLFEYFSETQRNKGNFPGRFSGRQFSNSRSEMNVSTLELGDSALYLCASSQEGTDLFFGSGTQLSVL.

The V and J genes are TRBV6-5 and TRBJ1-2; tentative D call: TRBD1 (5 bases). V was cut by 7 bases and J by 2 bases, with 11 bases left in between. The CDR3 spans 13 residues. Germline V gives CDR1 MNHEY, CDR2 SVGAGI. CDR3 DNA: TGTGCCAGCACCCCCTGGGGCAACTATGGCTACACCTTC. It encodes CASTPWGNYGYTF.

This rearrangement joins TRBV6-2 or TRBV6-3 to TRBJ2-7, with 7 bases aligning to TRBD2. The CDR3 totals 14 residues. Trimming cost V 0 bases and J 5 bases; bases outside gene matches: 4. The germline gives CDR1 MNHEY, CDR2 SVGEGT. The CDR3: CASSYSGGRDEQYF. The CDR3 DNA reads as TGTGCCAGCAGTTACTCGGGAGGGCGGGACGAGCAGTACTTC.

The CDR3: CASSYSPGRANYGYTF. The DNA of the CDR3 is TGTGCCAGCAGTTACTCGCCGGGAAGAGCTAACTATGGCTACACCTTC. V and J are TRBV6-6 and TRBJ1-2; D gene unclear. CDR1 is MNHNY, CDR2 SVGAGI, per germline (reference sequence). CDR3 size: 16 residues. Trimming stripped 0 bases from V and 0 bases from J, with 11 bases between.

This clone occurred a few times. The chain combines TRBV5-4 with TRBJ2-1; maybe TRBD2 (7 bases). The CDR3 is 15 residues long. Trimming took off 3 bases at V and 5 bases at J, with 15 bases between the two ends. Germline-derived CDR1 and CDR2 are SGHNT and YYREEE (reference sequence). The CDR3 sequence is CASSSPRGADNEQFF. Here the CDR3 DNA reads TGTGCCAGCAGCTCCCCTCGGGGGGCCGACAATGAGCAGTTCTTC.

This clone was recorded once. The rearrangement joins TRBV2 to TRBJ2-7, with a tentative D call TRBD2 (6 bases). The CDR3 has 12 amino acids. Germline CDR1 SNHLY, CDR2 FYNNEI. Trimming left V 4 bases short and J 4 bases short, with 8 bases between. The CDR3 region is CASSVGGYEQYF. The CDR3 DNA sequence: TGTGCCAGCAGTGTTGGGGGGTACGAGCAGTACTTC.

The J gene is TRBJ2-1, the V gene TRBV27, with a tentative D call TRBD2 (5 bases). The germline V gene has CDR1 MNHEY and CDR2 SMNVEV (reference sequence). The V and J ends lost 4 bases and 2 bases respectively, with 6 bases between them. The CDR3 is 13 residues long. DNA for the CDR3: TGTGCCAGCAGTTGGGGAGCCTACAATGAGCAGTTCTTC. Translated, it gives CASSWGAYNEQFF.

The V call is TRBV12-3 or TRBV12-4, the J call TRBJ2-1; maybe TRBD2 (6 bases). V shed 5 bases and J shed 14 bases, with 13 bases lying between them. The CDR3 sequence is 11 residues long. CDR3 sequence reads: CASSGLGGEFF. CDR3 in DNA: TGTGCCAGCAGTGGATTGGGCGGGGAGTTCTTC.

The rearrangement uses TRBV14 and TRBJ2-3; 9 bases map to TRBD2. Germline assignment: CDR1 SGHDN and CDR2 FVKESK. V lost 2 bases, J lost 5 bases, and 8 bases stayed unmatched. CDR3 length: 16 residues. The CDR3 DNA is TGTGCCAGCAGCCAACTCCAGCGGGGGGCCAAAGATACGCAGTATTTT. Its protein is CASSQLQRGAKDTQYF.

The chain recombines TRBV12-3 or TRBV12-4 with TRBJ1-2, with TRBD1 matching 7 bases. Trimming cost V 3 bases and J 6 bases; bases outside gene matches: 4. The CDR3 length is 13 residues. The CDR3 nucleotides read TGTGCCAGCAGTTTGGGACAGAGAGATGGCTACACCTTC. This translates into CASSLGQRDGYTF.

Worth noting for this clone: The same CDR3 is also encoded by other DNA sequences in this sample. The chain joins TRBV4-3 to TRBJ1-4; 8 nucleotides agree with TRBD1. The CDR3 runs 15 residues. The V gene's germline CDR1 is LGHNA and CDR2 YSLEER. V shed 1 base and J 8 bases; nucleotides not matched to a gene: 6. The CDR3 DNA reads as TGCGCCAGCAGCCAAGGAGACAGGGGTGGCGAAAAACTGTTTTTT. As protein: CASSQGDRGGEKLFF.

The chain is built from TRBV12-3 or TRBV12-4 and TRBJ1-1, with D uncertain. CDR3 length equals 13 residues. Deletions cut 6 bases from V and 1 base from J, with 9 bases between. The CDR3 protein is CASRFSGNTEAFF. In DNA, the CDR3 is TGTGCCAGCAGGTTCTCGGGGAACACTGAAGCTTTCTTT.